This T cell receptor beta chain was sequenced during a study of T cell repertoires in cytomegalovirus infection. The CDR3 length is 15 residues. From germline, CDR1 is SGHTA and CDR2 FQGNSA. V was trimmed by 0 bases and J by 3 bases, leaving 11 bases between them. MiXCR, applied by TCRdb to the reads, yields one record per CDR3 protein. The profile shows approximately 120,000 distinct CDR3 sequences, about 31% of them singletons. The study's findings and limits: Dominating the ex vivo response were TCR beta clonotypes that were CMV-specific and HLA-C-restricted.

The sample holds many counts of this clonotype. Its target is not known. The receptor was isolated from a human donor in good health (CMV status not recorded). Some clones in this sample may be carry-over from other donors' samples. Sequenced material: CD8+ T cells from cultured PBMCs, taken from culture after CMV antigen stimulation. The chain couples TRBV7-2 to TRBJ1-2; D ambiguous. The CDR3 nucleotides are TGTGCCAGCAGCTTAGCTAACGGGCCCCACTATGGCTACACCTTC. It encodes CASSLANGPHYGYTF. Full variable domain (missing parts from reference TRBV7-2 and TRBJ1-2): GAGVSQSPSNKVTEKGKDVELRCDPISGHTALYWYRQSLGQGLEFLIYFQGNSAPDKSGLPSDRFSAERTGGSVSTLTIQRTQQEDSAVYLCASSLANGPHYGYTFGSGTRLTVV.